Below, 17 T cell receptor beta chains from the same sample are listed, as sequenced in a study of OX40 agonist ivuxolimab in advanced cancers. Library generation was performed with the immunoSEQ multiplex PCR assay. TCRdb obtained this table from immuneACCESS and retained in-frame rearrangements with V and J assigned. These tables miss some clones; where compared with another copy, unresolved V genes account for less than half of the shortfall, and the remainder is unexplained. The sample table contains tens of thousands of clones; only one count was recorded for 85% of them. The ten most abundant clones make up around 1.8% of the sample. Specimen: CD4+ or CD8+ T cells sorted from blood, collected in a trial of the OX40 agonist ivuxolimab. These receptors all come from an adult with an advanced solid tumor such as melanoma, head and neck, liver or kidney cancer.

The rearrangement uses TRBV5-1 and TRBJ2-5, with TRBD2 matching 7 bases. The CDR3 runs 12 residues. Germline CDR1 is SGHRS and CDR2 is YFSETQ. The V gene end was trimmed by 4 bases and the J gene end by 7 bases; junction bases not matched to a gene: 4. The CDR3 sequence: CASSLGEGTQYF. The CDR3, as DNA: TGCGCCAGCAGCCTGGGGGAGGGGACCCAGTACTTC.

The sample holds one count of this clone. The chain's CDR3 is CASSRGQGAGGYTF. DNA for the CDR3: TGTGCCAGCAGTCGCGGACAGGGGGCGGGTGGCTACACCTTC. The chain recombines TRBV28 with TRBJ1-2; 11 bases fit TRBD1. The CDR3 totals 14 residues. CDR1 and CDR2 from the germline V gene are MDHEN and SYDVKM. V lost 5 bases and J lost 7; bases outside the gene matches: 6.

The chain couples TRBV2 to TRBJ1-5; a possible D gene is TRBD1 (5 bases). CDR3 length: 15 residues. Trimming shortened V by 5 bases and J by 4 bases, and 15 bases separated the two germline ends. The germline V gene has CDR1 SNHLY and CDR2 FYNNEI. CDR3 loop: CASSPTRDRNQPQHF. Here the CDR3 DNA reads TGTGCCAGCAGTCCGACCCGAGACAGAAATCAGCCCCAGCATTTT.

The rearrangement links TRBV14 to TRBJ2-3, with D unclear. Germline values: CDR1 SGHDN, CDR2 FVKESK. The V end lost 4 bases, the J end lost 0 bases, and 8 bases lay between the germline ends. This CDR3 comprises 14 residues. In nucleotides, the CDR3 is TGTGCCAGCAGCCTCCTAATTAGCACAGATACGCAGTATTTT. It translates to CASSLLISTDTQYF.

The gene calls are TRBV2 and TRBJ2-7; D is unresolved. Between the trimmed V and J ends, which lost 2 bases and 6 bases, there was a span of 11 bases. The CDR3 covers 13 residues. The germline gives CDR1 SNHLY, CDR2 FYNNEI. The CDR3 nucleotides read TGTGCCAGCAGTGAACGGGCCGGCGGCGAGCAGTACTTC. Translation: CASSERAGGEQYF.

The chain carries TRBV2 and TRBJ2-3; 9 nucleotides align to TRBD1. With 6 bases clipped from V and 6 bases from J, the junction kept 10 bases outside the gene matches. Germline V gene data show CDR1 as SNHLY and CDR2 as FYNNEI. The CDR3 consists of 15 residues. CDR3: CASRGRTGAEDTQYF. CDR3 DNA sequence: TGTGCCAGCAGGGGACGGACAGGGGCAGAGGATACGCAGTATTTT.

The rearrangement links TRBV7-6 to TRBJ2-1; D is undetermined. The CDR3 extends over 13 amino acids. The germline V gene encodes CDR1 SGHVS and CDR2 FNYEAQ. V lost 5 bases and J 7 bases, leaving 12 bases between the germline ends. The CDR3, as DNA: TGTGCCAGCAGCCGGAGCGCCTTTAATGAGCAGTTCTTC. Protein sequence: CASSRSAFNEQFF.

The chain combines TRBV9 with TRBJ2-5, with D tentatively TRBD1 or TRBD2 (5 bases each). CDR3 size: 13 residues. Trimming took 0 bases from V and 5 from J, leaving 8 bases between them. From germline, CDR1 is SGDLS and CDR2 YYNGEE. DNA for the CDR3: TGTGCCAGCAGCGTAGTAGAGGGGGAGACCCAGTACTTC. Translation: CASSVVEGETQYF.

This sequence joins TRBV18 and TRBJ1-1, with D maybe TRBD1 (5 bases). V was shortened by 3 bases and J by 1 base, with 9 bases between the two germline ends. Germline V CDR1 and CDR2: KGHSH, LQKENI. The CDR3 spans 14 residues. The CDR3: CASSPARANTEAFF. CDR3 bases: TGTGCCAGCTCACCGGCCAGGGCGAACACTGAAGCTTTCTTT.

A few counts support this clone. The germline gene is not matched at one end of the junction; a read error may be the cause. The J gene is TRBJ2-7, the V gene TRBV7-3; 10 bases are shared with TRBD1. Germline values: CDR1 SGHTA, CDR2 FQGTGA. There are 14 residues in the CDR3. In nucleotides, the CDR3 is TGTGCCAGCAGCCTAACCGGGACAGGGGCCGAGCAGTACTTC. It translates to CASSLTGTGAEQYF. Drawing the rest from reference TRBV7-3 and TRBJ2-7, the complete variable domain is GAGVSQTPSNKVTEKGKYVELRCDPISGHTALYWYRQSLGQGPEFLIYFQGTGAADDSGLPNDRFFAVRPEGSVSTLKIQRTERGDSAVYLCASSLTGTGAEQYFGPGTRLTVT.

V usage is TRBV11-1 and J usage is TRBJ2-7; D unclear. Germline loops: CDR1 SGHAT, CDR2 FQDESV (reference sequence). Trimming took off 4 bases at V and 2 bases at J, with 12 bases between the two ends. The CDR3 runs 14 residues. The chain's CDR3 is CASSSRALTYEQYF. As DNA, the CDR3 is TGTGCCAGCAGCTCCCGGGCCCTGACCTACGAGCAGTACTTC.

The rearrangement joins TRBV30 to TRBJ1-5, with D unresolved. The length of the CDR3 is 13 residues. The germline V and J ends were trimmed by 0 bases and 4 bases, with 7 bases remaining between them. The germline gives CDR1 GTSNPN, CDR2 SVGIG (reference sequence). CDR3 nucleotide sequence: TGTGCCTGGAGTGTAGGAGGGAATCAGCCCCAGCATTTT. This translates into CAWSVGGNQPQHF.

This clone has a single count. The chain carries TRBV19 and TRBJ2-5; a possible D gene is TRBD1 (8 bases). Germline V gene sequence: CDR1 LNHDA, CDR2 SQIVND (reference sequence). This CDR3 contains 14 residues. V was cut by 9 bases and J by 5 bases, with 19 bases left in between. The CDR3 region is CASHDRGGFETQYF. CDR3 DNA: TGTGCCAGCCATGACAGGGGAGGGTTTGAGACCCAGTACTTC.

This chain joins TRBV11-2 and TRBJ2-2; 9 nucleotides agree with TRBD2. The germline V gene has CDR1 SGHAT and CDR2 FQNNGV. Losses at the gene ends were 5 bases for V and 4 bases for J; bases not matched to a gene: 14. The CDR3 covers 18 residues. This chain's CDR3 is CASSPRAVAGEVTGELFF. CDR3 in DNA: TGTGCCAGCAGCCCCAGAGCAGTAGCGGGGGAGGTCACCGGGGAGCTGTTTTTT.

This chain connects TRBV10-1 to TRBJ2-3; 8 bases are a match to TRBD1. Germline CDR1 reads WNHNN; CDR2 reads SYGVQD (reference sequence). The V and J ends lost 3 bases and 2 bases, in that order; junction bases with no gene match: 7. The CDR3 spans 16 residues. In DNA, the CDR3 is TGCGCCAGCAGTGACAGACAGGGGCCAAACACAGATACGCAGTATTTT. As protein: CASSDRQGPNTDTQYF.

CDR3 DNA sequence: TGTGCCAGCAGCGATAGGACAGGGATGATCGGCTACACCTTC. Translation: CASSDRTGMIGYTF. V and J are TRBV7-2 and TRBJ1-2; 8 nucleotides match TRBD1. The length of the CDR3 is 14 residues. Germline lookup yields CDR1 SGHTA and CDR2 FQGNSA. Trimming at V came to 5 bases and at J to 8 bases, leaving 10 bases not matched to a gene.

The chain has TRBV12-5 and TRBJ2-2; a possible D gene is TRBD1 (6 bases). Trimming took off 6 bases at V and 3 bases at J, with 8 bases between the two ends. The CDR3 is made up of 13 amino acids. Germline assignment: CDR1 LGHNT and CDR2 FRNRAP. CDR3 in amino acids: CASGQGHTGELFF. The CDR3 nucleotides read TGTGCTAGTGGACAGGGTCACACCGGGGAGCTGTTTTTT.